This TCR beta chain was profiled in a study of CD4 T cells in relation to SARS-CoV-2 and coronaviruses. Study-wide context: TCR beta CDR3s were sequenced after roughly nine-day antigen culture of PBMCs.

CDR1 and CDR2 (germline): SGDLS, YYNGEE. This CDR3 has 15 residues. V dropped 3 bases and J dropped 5; count of bases not matched to a gene: 8. Remarks on this clone: Antigen specificity is unknown.

Using immunoSEQ multiplex PCR, the repertoire was profiled, and TCRdb retains in-frame clones only, with some absent. Altogether 31,000 or so clones are present, 72% being singletons, with the ten largest covering roughly an eighth. Before the COVID-19 pandemic, during about 2011-2019, CD4+ T cells were taken from unexposed donors. Isolation of CD4+ T cells took place after roughly nine days in culture. Testing used SARS-CoV-2 S/N and four cold-coronavirus spikes on unexposed-donor CD4+ T cells, cells permitting. Each well had about 2.1 million PBMCs in approximately 5.2% human AB serum with IL-2. The specimen was CD4+ T cells from PBMCs, cultured in vitro. The receptor was isolated from a human donor in good health. The chain is built from TRBV9 and TRBJ2-3; 8 nucleotides line up with TRBD1. CDR3 sequence: CASSGAGQVGDTQYF. The DNA for the CDR3 is TGTGCCAGCAGCGGGGCGGGACAGGTGGGAGATACGCAGTATTTT.